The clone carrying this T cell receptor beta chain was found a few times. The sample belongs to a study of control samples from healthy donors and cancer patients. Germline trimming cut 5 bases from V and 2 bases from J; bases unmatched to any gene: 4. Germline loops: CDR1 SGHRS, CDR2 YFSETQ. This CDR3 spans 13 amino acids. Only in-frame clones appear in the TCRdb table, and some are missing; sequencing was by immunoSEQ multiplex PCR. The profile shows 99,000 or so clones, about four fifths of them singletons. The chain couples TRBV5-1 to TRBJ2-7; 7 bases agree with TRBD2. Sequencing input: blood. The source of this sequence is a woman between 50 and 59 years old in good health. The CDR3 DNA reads TGCGCCAGCAGGGGGACTACTCCCTACGAGCAGTACTTC. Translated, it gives CASRGTTPYEQYF. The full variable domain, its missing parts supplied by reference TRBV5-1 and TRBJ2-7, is KAGVTQTPRYLIKTRGQQVTLSCSPISGHRSVSWYQQTPGQGLQFLFEYFSETQRNKGNFPGRFSGRQFSNSRSEMNVSTLELGDSALYLCASRGTTPYEQYFGPGTRLTVT.